The T cell receptor (beta chain) described here comes from a study of T cells in Graves' hyperthyroidism and ophthalmopathy. Amplified regions were TCR beta CDR3 sequences from RNA transcripts. First-round RT-PCR of the TCR CDR3 relied on the HTBI primer set. TCRdb called the multiplex PCR reads again in MiXCR, with one record for every CDR3 protein. Of roughly 840,000 distinct CDR3 sequences detected, roughly 40% appear once; the ten largest clones hold more than 7%. V lost 2 bases and J lost 5, with 11 bases in between. CDR3 length: 13 residues. Germline CDR1 and CDR2: SGHTS and YDEGEE. Exclusion of patients followed from uncontrolled infection, other autoimmune disease, pregnancy or lactation. Diagnostic decisions used clinical symptoms, serum thyroxine and TRAb, thyroid ultrasound and orbital computed tomography.

Sequencing was done on a sample of blood. The chain uses TRBV5-8 and TRBJ2-7; D possibly corresponds to TRBD1 (7 bases). The receptor was derived from a man between 18 and 29 years old with Graves' hyperthyroidism. CDR3 amino acids: CASSFGGGNEQYF. CDR3 sequence (DNA): TGTGCCAGCAGCTTTGGAGGGGGCAACGAGCAGTACTTC.